This TCR beta chain comes out of a study of T cell repertoires in ileal Crohn's disease. Study information: Less than 45% were active smokers at surgery; median disease duration was roughly 8 years. About half received postoperative treatment, some ten with thiopurines and 18 anti-TNF. Study results and limitations: Clonality above 26.8% at surgery always came with endoscopic recurrence. Compared with CD4 T cells, sorted CD8 cells carried more expanded clones.

The germline gives CDR1 KGHSH, CDR2 LQKENI. This CDR3 has 14 residues. V lost 6 bases to trimming and J lost 8 bases, with 14 bases between them. A remark on this clone: Antigen unknown.

Produced via immunoSEQ multiplex PCR; TCRdb's table is partial and in-frame only. The data contain approximately 7,000 clones, under 80% of them singletons. The V gene is TRBV18, the J gene TRBJ1-6; no definite D call. Material for sequencing was ileal tissue. The sequence came from an adult with Crohn's disease. The CDR3 sequence: CASSRLERDSPLHF. As DNA, the CDR3 is TGTGCCAGCTCGCGGTTGGAGCGGGATTCACCCCTCCACTTT. The whole variable domain, filled in from reference TRBV18 and TRBJ1-6, reads NAGVMQNPRHLVRRRGQEARLRCSPMKGHSHVYWYRQLPEEGLKFMVYLQKENIIDESGMPKERFSAEFPKEGPSILRIQQVVRGDSAAYFCASSRLERDSPLHFGNGTRLTVT.